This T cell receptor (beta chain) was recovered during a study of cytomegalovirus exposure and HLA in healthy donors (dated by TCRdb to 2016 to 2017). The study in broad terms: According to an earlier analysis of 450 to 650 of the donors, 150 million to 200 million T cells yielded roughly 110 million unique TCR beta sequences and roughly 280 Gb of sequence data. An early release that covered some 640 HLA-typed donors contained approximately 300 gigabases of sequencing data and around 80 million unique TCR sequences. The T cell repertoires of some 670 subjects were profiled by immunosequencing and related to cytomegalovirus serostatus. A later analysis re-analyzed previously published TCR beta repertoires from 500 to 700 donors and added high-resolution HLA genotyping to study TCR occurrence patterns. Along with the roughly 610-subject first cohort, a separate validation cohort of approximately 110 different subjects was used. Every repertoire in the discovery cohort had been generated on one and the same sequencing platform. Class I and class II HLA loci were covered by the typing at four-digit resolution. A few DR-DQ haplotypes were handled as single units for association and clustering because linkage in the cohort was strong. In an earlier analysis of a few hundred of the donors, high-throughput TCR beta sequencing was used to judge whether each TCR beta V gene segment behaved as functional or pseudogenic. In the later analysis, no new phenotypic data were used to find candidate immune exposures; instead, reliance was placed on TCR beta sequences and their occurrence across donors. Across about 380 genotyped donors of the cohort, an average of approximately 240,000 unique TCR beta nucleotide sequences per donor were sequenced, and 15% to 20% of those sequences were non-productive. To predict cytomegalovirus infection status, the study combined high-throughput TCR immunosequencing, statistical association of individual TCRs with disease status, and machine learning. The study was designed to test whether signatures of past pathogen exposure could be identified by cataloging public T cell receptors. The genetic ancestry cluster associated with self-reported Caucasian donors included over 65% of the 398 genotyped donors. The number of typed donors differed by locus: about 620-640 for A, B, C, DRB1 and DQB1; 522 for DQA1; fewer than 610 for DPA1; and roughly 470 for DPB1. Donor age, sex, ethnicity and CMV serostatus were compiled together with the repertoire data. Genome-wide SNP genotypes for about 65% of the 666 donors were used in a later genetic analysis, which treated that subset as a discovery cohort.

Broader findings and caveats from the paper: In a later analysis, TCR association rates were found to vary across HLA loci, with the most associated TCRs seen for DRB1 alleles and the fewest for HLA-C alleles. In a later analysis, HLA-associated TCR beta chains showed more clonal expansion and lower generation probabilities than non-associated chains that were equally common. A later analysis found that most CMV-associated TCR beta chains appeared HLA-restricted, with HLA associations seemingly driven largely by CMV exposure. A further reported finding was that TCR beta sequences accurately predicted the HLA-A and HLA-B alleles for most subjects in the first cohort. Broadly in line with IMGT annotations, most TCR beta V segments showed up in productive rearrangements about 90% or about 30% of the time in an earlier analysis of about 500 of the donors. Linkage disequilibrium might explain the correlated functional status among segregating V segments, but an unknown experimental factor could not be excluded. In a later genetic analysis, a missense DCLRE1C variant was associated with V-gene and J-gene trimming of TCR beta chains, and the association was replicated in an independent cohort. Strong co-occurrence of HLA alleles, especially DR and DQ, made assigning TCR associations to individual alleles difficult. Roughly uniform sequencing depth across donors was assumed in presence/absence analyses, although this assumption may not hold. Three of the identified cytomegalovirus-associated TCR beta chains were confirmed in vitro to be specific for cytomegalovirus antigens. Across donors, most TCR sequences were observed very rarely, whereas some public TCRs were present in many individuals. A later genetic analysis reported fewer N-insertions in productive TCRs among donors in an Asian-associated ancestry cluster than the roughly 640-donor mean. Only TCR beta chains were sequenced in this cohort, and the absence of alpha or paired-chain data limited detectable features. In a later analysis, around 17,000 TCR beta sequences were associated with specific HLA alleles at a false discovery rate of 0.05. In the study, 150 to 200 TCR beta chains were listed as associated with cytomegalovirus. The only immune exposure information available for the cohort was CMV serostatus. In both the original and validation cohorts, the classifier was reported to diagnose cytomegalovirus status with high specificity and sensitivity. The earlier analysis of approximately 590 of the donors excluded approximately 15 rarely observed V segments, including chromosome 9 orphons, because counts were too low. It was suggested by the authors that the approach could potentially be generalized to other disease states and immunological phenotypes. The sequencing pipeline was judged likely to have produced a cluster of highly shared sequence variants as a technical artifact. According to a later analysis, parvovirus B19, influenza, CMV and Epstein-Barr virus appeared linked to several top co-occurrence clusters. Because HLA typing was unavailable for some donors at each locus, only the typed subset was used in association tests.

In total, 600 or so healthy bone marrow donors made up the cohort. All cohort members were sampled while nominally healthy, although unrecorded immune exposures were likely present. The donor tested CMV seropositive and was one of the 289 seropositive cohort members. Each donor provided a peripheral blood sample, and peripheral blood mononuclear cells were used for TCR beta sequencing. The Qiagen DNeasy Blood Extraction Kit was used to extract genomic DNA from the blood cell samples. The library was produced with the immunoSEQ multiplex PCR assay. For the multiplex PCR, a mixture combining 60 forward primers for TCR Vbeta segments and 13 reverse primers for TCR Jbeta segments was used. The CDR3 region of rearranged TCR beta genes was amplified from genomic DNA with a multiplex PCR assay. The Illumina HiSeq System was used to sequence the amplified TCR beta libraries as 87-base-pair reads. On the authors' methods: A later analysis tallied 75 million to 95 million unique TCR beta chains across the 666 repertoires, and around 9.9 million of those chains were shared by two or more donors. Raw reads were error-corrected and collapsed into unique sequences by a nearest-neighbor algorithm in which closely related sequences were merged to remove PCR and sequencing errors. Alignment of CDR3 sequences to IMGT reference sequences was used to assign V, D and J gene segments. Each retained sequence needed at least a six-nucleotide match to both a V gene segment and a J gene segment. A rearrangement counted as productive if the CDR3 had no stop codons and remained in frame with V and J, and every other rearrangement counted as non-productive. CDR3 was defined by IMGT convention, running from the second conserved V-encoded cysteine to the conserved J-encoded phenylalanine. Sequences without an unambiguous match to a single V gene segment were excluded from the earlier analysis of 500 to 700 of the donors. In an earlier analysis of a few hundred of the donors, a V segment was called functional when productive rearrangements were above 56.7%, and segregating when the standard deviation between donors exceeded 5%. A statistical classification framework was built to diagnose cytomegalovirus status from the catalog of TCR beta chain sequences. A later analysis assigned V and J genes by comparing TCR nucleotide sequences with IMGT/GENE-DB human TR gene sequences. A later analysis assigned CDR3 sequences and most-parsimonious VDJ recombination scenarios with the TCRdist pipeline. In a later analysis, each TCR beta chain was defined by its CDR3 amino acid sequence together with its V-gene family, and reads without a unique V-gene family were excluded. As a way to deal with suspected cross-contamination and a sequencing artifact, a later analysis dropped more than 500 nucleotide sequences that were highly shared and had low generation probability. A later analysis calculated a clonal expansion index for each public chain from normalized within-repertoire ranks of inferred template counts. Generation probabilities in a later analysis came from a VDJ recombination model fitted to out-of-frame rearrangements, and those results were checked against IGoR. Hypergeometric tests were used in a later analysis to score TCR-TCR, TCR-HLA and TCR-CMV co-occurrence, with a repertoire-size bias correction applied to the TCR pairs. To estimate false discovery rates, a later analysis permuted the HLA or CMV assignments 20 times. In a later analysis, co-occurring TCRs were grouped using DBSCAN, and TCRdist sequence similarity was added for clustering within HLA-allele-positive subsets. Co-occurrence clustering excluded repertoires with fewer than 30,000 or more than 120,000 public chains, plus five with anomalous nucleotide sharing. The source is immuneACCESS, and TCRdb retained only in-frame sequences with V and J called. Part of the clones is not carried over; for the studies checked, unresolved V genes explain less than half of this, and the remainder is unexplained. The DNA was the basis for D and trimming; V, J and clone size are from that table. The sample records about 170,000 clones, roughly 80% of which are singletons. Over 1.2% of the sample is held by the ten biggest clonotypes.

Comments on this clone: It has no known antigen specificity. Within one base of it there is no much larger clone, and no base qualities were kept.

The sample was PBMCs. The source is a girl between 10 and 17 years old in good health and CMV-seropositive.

The CDR3 region reads CASSLAVRSNQPQHF. The nucleotides are TGTGCCAGCAGCTTGGCCGTCCGTAGCAATCAGCCCCAGCATTTT. The chain is made from TRBV5-8 and TRBJ1-5, with the D gene not confidently named. Inclusive of the bounding cysteine and phenylalanine, the CDR3 is 15 residues long. The only DNA kept is the CDR3, 45 bases in frame from the first base. V is clipped by 0 bases and J by 0 bases, and the sequence between their germline boundaries is 7 bases long. The germline V gene sets CDR1 to SGHTS and CDR2 to YDEGEE.